This T cell receptor beta chain was captured in a study of T cells in Graves' hyperthyroidism and ophthalmopathy. TCR beta CDR3 regions were amplified from RNA. A set of HTBI primers served as the primers for a first-round RT-PCR of the TCR CDR3. TCRdb used MiXCR to reprocess the multiplex PCR reads, holding one entry per CDR3 protein. Of approximately 400,000 distinct CDR3 sequences listed, roughly 12% are singletons. Notes on the study in general: Median prediction lead before ophthalmopathy onset was 5 to 7 months with the model. Clonotypes that were expanded in thyroid above 0.001 mostly appeared in blood too.

V was trimmed by 2 bases and J by 5 bases, leaving 9 bases between them. This CDR3 is built from 13 residues. CDR1 SGHDN and CDR2 FVKESK come from the germline V gene. In its sample, this clonotype was seen once. Its antigen is unknown. Input material: blood. The chain links TRBV14 to TRBJ1-1; no clear D. The receptor's source is a man aged 25-40 years with Graves' hyperthyroidism that later progressed to Graves' ophthalmopathy. CDR3 sequence (DNA): TGTGCCAGCAGCCAATCCCGGGAAACTGAAGCTTTCTTT. Translation: CASSQSRETEAFF.